This TCR beta chain was recovered during a study of blood T cell repertoires in COVID-19. Germline CDR1 and CDR2: SEHNR and FQNEAQ (reference sequence). V lost 5 bases to trimming and J lost 0 bases, with 20 bases between them. This CDR3 contains 19 residues. Sequencing used immunoSEQ multiplex PCR; TCRdb keeps in-frame clones, though not all of them. The repertoire holds roughly 250,000 clones, with approximately 90% as singletons. The TCR comes from a man aged 25 to 45 with acute or convalescent COVID-19. The sample taken for sequencing was peripheral blood. The V gene is TRBV7-9, the J gene TRBJ2-6; weak D call: TRBD1 (5 bases). DNA of the CDR3: TGTGCCAGCAGCGTTAAAACAGGACCCCTGCACTCTGGGGCCAACGTCCTGACTTTC. Residues: CASSVKTGPLHSGANVLTF.